The TCR beta chain described here comes from a study of T-cell reconstitution after alpha-beta-depleted transplantation in children. Trimming took 5 bases from V and 8 from J; bases not matched to a gene: 8. The CDR3 extends over 15 amino acids. Looked up from germline, CDR1 is SGHVS and CDR2 is FNYEAQ. It was with unique molecular identifiers that the TCRbeta library was prepared. TCRdb analysed the PCR reads with MiXCR anew, one entry per CDR3 protein. The repertoire has 700,000 to 850,000 distinct CDR3 sequences, around 17% of them found once; the top ten carry just under 5%. The J gene is TRBJ2-1, the V gene TRBV7-6; the match to TRBD1 covers 11 bases. The sequencing here drew on PBMCs, mostly from graft donor cells, taken 360 days after TCRalphabeta/CD19-depleted stem cell transplant. The TCR originated in a male patient younger than 18 who had a stem cell transplant for acute lymphoblastic leukemia, so the T cells may come from the graft donor. This CDR3 is CASSIGQGALDEQFF. The DNA of the CDR3 is TGTGCCAGCAGCATCGGACAGGGGGCTCTCGATGAGCAGTTCTTC.